This is a list of T cell receptor beta chains from one sample in a study of Graves' ophthalmopathy and Graves' hyperthyroidism. TCRdb re-called the multiplex PCR reads with MiXCR, one entry per CDR3 protein. Among roughly 610,000 distinct CDR3 sequences listed, 22% were seen once. The sequencing sample was made of peripheral blood. The receptors stem from a young woman with stable Graves' hyperthyroidism. Some clones in this sample may be carry-over from other donors' samples. CDR3s include the opening cysteine and the closing phenylalanine or tryptophan. The order of the fields is J gene, clone size, D gene, V gene, CDR3 protein, CDR3 DNA. D genes are given only for firm matches. The size of a clone is reported for some rows only, either as once, few or many, or as a class for expanded clones.

TRBJ2-2 many NA TRBV12-5 CASGSGQGTGELFF TGTGCTAGTGGATCGGGACAAGGGACCGGGGAGCTGTTTTTT
TRBJ2-7 NA NA TRBV7-2 CASSLTVVRYEQYF TGTGCCAGCAGCCTGACGGTCGTACGATACGAGCAGTACTTC
TRBJ2-3 NA TRBD2 TRBV20-1 CSARDGTSGVDTQYF TGCAGTGCTAGAGATGGGACTAGCGGGGTGGATACGCAGTATTTT
TRBJ2-7 many NA TRBV12-3/TRBV12-4 CASSLGRFYEQYF TGTGCCAGCAGCCTGGGACGGTTCTACGAGCAGTACTTC
TRBJ2-2 NA TRBD1 TRBV6-1 CASSPGGVNGELFF TGTGCCAGCAGTCCAGGGGGAGTGAACGGGGAGCTGTTTTTT
TRBJ1-1 NA NA TRBV20-1 CSARDIGDGATEAFF TGCAGTGCTAGAGATATAGGGGATGGGGCCACTGAAGCTTTCTTT
TRBJ2-5 many NA TRBV11-2 CASSFFGRAGQETQYF TGTGCCAGCAGCTTTTTCGGTCGGGCGGGACAAGAGACCCAGTACTTC
TRBJ1-1 few NA TRBV29-1 CSVEVRTLPLLAFF TGCAGCGTTGAAGTTCGGACACTCCCCTTGCTGGCTTTCTTT
TRBJ1-2 many TRBD1 TRBV5-1 CASSLQDREGDGYTF TGCGCCAGCAGCTTGCAGGACAGGGAAGGCGATGGCTACACCTTC
TRBJ2-7 many TRBD2 TRBV2 CASNREGAYEQYF TGTGCCAGCAATCGGGAGGGAGCCTACGAGCAGTACTTC
TRBJ1-2 NA NA TRBV6-1 CASRTELYGYTF TGTGCCAGCAGGACGGAACTCTATGGCTACACCTTC
TRBJ2-2 many TRBD2 TRBV2 CASSALYNPGLAAGIAGELFF TGTGCCAGCAGTGCCCTATACAACCCGGGACTAGCGGCAGGAATCGCCGGGGAGCTGTTTTTT
TRBJ2-4 few NA TRBV3-1 CASSQVFGLAPKNIQYF TGTGCCAGCAGCCAAGTGTTTGGTCTAGCGCCTAAAAACATTCAGTACTTC
TRBJ2-2 many NA TRBV20-1 CSVEDRNTGELFF TGCAGTGTTGAGGACCGAAACACCGGGGAGCTGTTTTTT
TRBJ1-3 NA NA TRBV2 CASSEIRSGNTIYF TGTGCCAGCAGTGAAATCCGCTCTGGAAACACCATATATTTT
TRBJ2-5 NA NA TRBV29-1 CSVSPPGETQYF TGCAGCGTCTCCCCCCCGGGGGAGACCCAGTACTTC
TRBJ2-7 NA NA TRBV20-1 CSARELQGSYEQYF TGCAGTGCTAGAGAACTACAGGGATCCTACGAGCAGTACTTC
TRBJ2-5 many NA TRBV12-3/TRBV12-4 CASSSGGLHQETQYF TGTGCCAGCAGTTCCGGAGGACTGCACCAAGAGACCCAGTACTTC
TRBJ2-7 NA NA TRBV11-2 CASSPVGFPEQYF TGTGCCAGCAGCCCAGTCGGGTTTCCCGAGCAGTACTTC
TRBJ2-5 many NA TRBV6-2/TRBV6-3 CASKPGAGGFETQYF TGTGCCAGCAAACCGGGGGCAGGGGGATTCGAGACCCAGTACTTC
TRBJ1-6 many TRBD1 TRBV12-3/TRBV12-4 CASSLEYRGGSPLHF TGTGCCAGCAGTTTAGAGTACAGGGGCGGTTCACCCCTCCACTTT
TRBJ2-5 once NA TRBV10-3 CAISESNIGQPQETQYF TGTGCCATCAGTGAGTCGAATATCGGACAGCCCCAAGAGACCCAGTACTTC
TRBJ2-7 NA TRBD1 TRBV30 CAWSVGTGDQYF TGTGCCTGGAGTGTAGGGACAGGGGACCAGTACTTC
TRBJ1-6 many NA TRBV27 CASSLGFVSPLHF TGTGCCAGCAGTTTAGGGTTCGTCTCACCCCTCCACTTT
TRBJ2-5 many TRBD1 TRBV24-1 CAASDAGTDETQYF TGTGCCGCCAGTGATGCCGGGACAGACGAGACCCAGTACTTC
TRBJ1-1 many NA TRBV12-3/TRBV12-4 CASSLGLMNTEAFF TGTGCCAGCAGTTTGGGGTTGATGAACACTGAAGCTTTCTTT
TRBJ1-3 many NA TRBV6-5 CASSYQGWSGNTIYF TGTGCCAGCAGTTACCAGGGATGGAGTGGAAACACCATATATTTT
TRBJ1-3 many NA TRBV30 CACTNSGNTIYF TGTGCCTGTACTAACTCTGGAAACACCATATATTTT
TRBJ2-7 NA TRBD2 TRBV20-1 CSARDQPGLAGPKEQYF TGCAGTGCTAGAGATCAACCCGGACTAGCGGGACCTAAGGAGCAGTACTTC
TRBJ1-1 many NA TRBV18 CASSLYRENTEAFF TGTGCCAGCTCATTATACAGGGAGAACACTGAAGCTTTCTTT
TRBJ1-5 many NA TRBV12-3/TRBV12-4 CASSSTNSNQPQHF TGTGCCAGCAGTTCGACAAATAGCAATCAGCCCCAGCATTTT
TRBJ1-1 many TRBD1 TRBV7-9 CASSSTGTGGTEAFF TGTGCCAGCAGCTCGACCGGGACAGGGGGCACTGAAGCTTTCTTT
TRBJ2-7 many TRBD1 TRBV24-1 CATSPGQGDEQYF TGTGCCACCAGTCCGGGACAGGGGGACGAGCAGTACTTC
TRBJ2-7 many NA TRBV15 CATSRVRGSEQYF TGTGCCACCAGCAGAGTCAGGGGCTCCGAGCAGTACTTC
TRBJ2-7 many TRBD1 TRBV12-3/TRBV12-4 CASNTGTGTYEQYF TGTGCCAGCAATACCGGGACAGGGACCTACGAGCAGTACTTC
TRBJ2-5 few NA TRBV13 CASSPQGSEETRYF TGTGCCAGCAGCCCCCAGGGTTCGGAAGAGACCCGGTACTTC
TRBJ2-2 NA NA TRBV20-1 CSARRIGVGNTGELFF TGCAGTGCTAGAAGGATCGGCGTCGGGAACACCGGGGAGCTGTTTTTT
TRBJ2-7 NA NA TRBV20-1 CSARLQQWRTSYEQYF TGCAGTGCTAGACTTCAACAGTGGCGGACCTCCTACGAGCAGTACTTC
TRBJ1-1 many NA TRBV6-2/TRBV6-3 CASLKNRVGGTEAFF TGTGCCAGCCTTAAGAACAGGGTTGGGGGCACTGAAGCTTTCTTT
TRBJ2-7 many TRBD2 TRBV28 CASSSWDLAGAGYEQYF TGTGCCAGCAGTAGCTGGGACCTAGCGGGGGCTGGATACGAGCAGTACTTC
TRBJ2-5 many NA TRBV7-7 CASSQGGSQETQYF TGTGCCAGCAGCCAGGGGGGCAGCCAAGAGACCCAGTACTTC
TRBJ1-2 many TRBD1 TRBV9 CASSFPPDTGDYGYTF TGTGCCAGCAGTTTCCCACCTGACACAGGGGACTATGGCTACACCTTC
TRBJ2-3 many NA TRBV30 CAWTISNTDTQYF TGTGCCTGGACAATATCGAACACAGATACGCAGTATTTT
TRBJ2-5 few TRBD2 TRBV19 CASSRTGLAGGETQYF TGTGCCAGTAGTCGCACGGGACTAGCGGGGGGAGAGACCCAGTACTTC
TRBJ2-7 many NA TRBV27 CASAAGTDYEQYF TGTGCCAGCGCAGCCGGGACGGACTACGAGCAGTACTTC
TRBJ2-7 NA TRBD2 TRBV6-1 CASSGQLAEYYEQYF TGTGCCAGCAGTGGTCAGCTAGCGGAATACTACGAGCAGTACTTC
TRBJ1-3 many NA TRBV30 CAWSVDSGNTIYF TGTGCCTGGAGTGTTGACTCTGGAAACACCATATATTTT
TRBJ2-5 NA NA TRBV10-3 CAISESPGETQYF TGTGCCATCAGTGAGTCTCCGGGAGAGACCCAGTACTTC
TRBJ1-1 many NA TRBV20-1 CSATQTYSPEAFF TGCAGTGCTACCCAGACCTACTCCCCTGAAGCTTTCTTT
TRBJ1-6 few NA TRBV7-3 CASSQGPDGSPLHF TGTGCCAGCAGCCAGGGTCCGGATGGTTCACCCCTCCACTTT
TRBJ1-2 many TRBD1 TRBV4-1 CASSQVGTGGSYTF TGCGCCAGCAGCCAAGTCGGGACAGGGGGAAGCTACACCTTC
TRBJ2-6 many TRBD1 TRBV12-3/TRBV12-4 CASSITGQGIGWANVLTF TGTGCCAGCAGTATAACCGGACAGGGGATTGGCTGGGCCAACGTCCTGACTTTC
TRBJ2-7 NA TRBD1 TRBV28 CASSPGRDSSYEQYF TGTGCCAGCAGCCCAGGCCGGGACAGTTCCTACGAGCAGTACTTC
TRBJ2-4 many TRBD1 TRBV11-2 CASPFPEGADIKYF TGTGCCAGCCCCTTCCCCGAGGGGGCGGACATTAAGTACTTC
TRBJ1-5 NA NA TRBV6-5 CASSYSIWGDQPQHF TGTGCCAGCAGTTACTCGATATGGGGAGATCAGCCCCAGCATTTT
TRBJ1-1 many NA TRBV6-5 CASSYSRGDTEAFF TGTGCCAGCAGTTACTCGCGCGGGGACACTGAAGCTTTCTTT
TRBJ1-5 NA NA TRBV19 CASSKGRGQPQHF TGTGCCAGTAGTAAGGGGAGGGGTCAGCCCCAGCATTTT
TRBJ2-5 many NA TRBV12-3/TRBV12-4 CASSSAPQGVETQYF TGTGCCAGCAGCTCTGCCCCCCAAGGAGTGGAGACCCAGTACTTC
TRBJ2-3 NA TRBD2 TRBV12-3/TRBV12-4 CASSLRLAGDTQYF TGTGCCAGCAGTTTGAGACTAGCGGGAGATACGCAGTATTTT